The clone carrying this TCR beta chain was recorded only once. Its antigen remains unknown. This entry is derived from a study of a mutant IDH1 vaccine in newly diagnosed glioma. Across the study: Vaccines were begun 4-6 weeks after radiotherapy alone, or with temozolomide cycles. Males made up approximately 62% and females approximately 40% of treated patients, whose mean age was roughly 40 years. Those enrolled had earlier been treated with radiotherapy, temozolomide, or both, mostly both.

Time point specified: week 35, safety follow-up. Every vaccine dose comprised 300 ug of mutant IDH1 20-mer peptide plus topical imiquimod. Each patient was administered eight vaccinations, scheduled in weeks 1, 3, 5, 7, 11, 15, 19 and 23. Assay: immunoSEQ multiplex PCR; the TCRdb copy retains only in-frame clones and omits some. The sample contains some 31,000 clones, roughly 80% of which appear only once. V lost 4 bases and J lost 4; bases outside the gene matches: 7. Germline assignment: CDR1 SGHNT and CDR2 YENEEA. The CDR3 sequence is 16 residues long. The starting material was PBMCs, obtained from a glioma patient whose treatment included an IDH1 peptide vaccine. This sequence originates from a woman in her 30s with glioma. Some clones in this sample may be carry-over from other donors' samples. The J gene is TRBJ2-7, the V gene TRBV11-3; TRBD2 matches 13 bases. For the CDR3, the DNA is TGTGCCAGCAGCTCAACTAGCGGGAGGGCCCCTTACGAGCAGTACTTC. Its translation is CASSSTSGRAPYEQYF. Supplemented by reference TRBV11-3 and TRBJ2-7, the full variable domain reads EAGVVQSPRYKIIEKKQPVAFWCNPISGHNTLYWYLQNLGQGPELLIRYENEEAVDDSQLPKDRFSAERLKGVDSTLKIQPAELGDSAVYLCASSSTSGRAPYEQYFGPGTRLTVT.